This T cell receptor (beta chain) emerged from a study of T cells in localized non-small cell lung cancer. General study results and limits: Clonality peaked in uninvolved adjacent lung rather than tumor. Heterogeneity within the tumor remains possible, as just one region underwent sequencing. There were a median 57 of the top 100 tumor clones appearing in adjacent lung.

Profiling relied on immunoSEQ multiplex PCR, and the TCRdb table lists in-frame clones only, not all of them. The profile shows fewer than 100,000 clones, 65% to 85% of them singletons. Regarding this clone: Its target is unknown.

The CDR3 contains 14 residues. The V and J ends lost 4 bases and 5 bases respectively, with 15 bases between them. Germline lookup yields CDR1 SGHTS and CDR2 YDEGEE. The clonotype was recovered from a female donor of 60 years or more with stage I lung adenocarcinoma. The chain combines TRBV5-8 with TRBJ2-5, with a possible D match to TRBD1 (7 bases). Sequenced here: peripheral blood, sampled before any cancer treatment. Here the CDR3 reads CASSARGVGETQYF. CDR3 nucleotide sequence: TGTGCCAGCAGCGCCAGGGGGGTTGGGGAGACCCAGTACTTC. The full variable domain, with the rest looked up from reference TRBV5-8 and TRBJ2-5, is EAGVTQSPTHLIKTRGQQATLRCSPISGHTSVYWYQQALGLGLQFLLWYDEGEERNRGNFPPRFSGRQFPNYSSELNVNALELEDSALYLCASSARGVGETQYFGPGTRLLVL.